The rows below give T cell receptor beta chains drawn from one sample of a study of cytotoxic CD8 clonotypes in ibrutinib-treated CLL. The table came from immunoSEQ multiplex PCR; TCRdb's copy has only in-frame clones and leaves some out. The data show 65,000 to 85,000 clones, over 75% seen once. The sequencing used PBMCs, collected after 12 months of ibrutinib treatment. The origin of the receptors is a human donor with chronic lymphocytic leukemia. Each CDR3 is given with its conserved first and last residue. A D gene is named only where the DNA matches it firmly. Size values are once, few and many counts, or a class for expanded clones, and some rows have none.

clone_size	d_call	v_call	j_call	cdr3_aa	cdr3_nt
.	.	TRBV4-1	TRBJ2-7	CASSQGRLRKGDHEQYF	TGCGCCAGCAGCCAAGGCAGGCTTAGGAAAGGGGATCACGAGCAGTACTTC
.	TRBD1	TRBV28	TRBJ1-2	CASSLAQGAYNYGYTF	TGTGCCAGCAGTTTGGCACAGGGGGCGTACAACTATGGCTACACCTTC
.	.	TRBV2	TRBJ2-7	CASSDRYEQYF	TGTGCCAGTAGTGATCGCTACGAGCAGTACTTC
.	TRBD2	TRBV30	TRBJ2-1	CAWMRRPGLASSYNEQFF	TGTGCCTGGATGCGCAGGCCGGGACTAGCTAGCTCCTACAATGAGCAGTTCTTC
.	.	TRBV11-3	TRBJ2-2	CASSPRQEPTGELFF	TGTGCCAGCAGCCCCCGACAGGAGCCCACCGGGGAGCTGTTTTTT
.	.	TRBV30	TRBJ2-1	CAWSLLGTGGEQFF	TGTGCCTGGAGTTTACTCGGGACCGGCGGTGAGCAGTTCTTC
.	.	TRBV5-1	TRBJ1-1	CASRRSESNTEAFF	TGCGCCAGCCGGCGGTCAGAGTCGAACACTGAAGCTTTCTTT
few	.	TRBV7-9	TRBJ1-5	CASSPDVYSNQPQHF	TGTGCCAGCAGCCCGGACGTTTATAGCAATCAGCCCCAGCATTTT
.	.	TRBV7-9	TRBJ1-1	CASSEGQNTEAFF	TGTGCCAGCAGCGAGGGCCAGAACACTGAAGCTTTCTTT
.	TRBD1	TRBV19	TRBJ1-2	CASSRGQGWGYTF	TGTGCCAGTAGTAGGGGACAGGGGTGGGGCTACACCTTC
.	.	TRBV19	TRBJ2-5	CASMAGRPGTQYF	TGTGCCAGTATGGCAGGGAGGCCGGGGACCCAGTACTTC
.	.	TRBV7-9	TRBJ1-2	CASSATEIYGYTF	TGTGCCAGCAGCGCCACCGAGATCTATGGCTACACCTTC
.	TRBD2	TRBV4-1	TRBJ2-1	CASSQSIAGVYNEQFF	TGCGCCAGCAGCCAAAGCATAGCGGGGGTCTACAATGAGCAGTTCTTC
.	.	TRBV5-4	TRBJ2-1	CASSPPGYTYNEQFF	TGTGCCAGCAGCCCACCAGGGTATACCTACAATGAGCAGTTCTTC
.	.	TRBV27	TRBJ2-1	CASSLSAGPYNEQFF	TGTGCCAGCAGTTTATCGGCGGGGCCCTACAATGAGCAGTTCTTC
.	TRBD1	TRBV19	TRBJ2-1	CASRRGGGTGLINEQFF	TGTGCCAGTCGAAGAGGGGGCGGGACAGGGTTGATCAATGAGCAGTTCTTC